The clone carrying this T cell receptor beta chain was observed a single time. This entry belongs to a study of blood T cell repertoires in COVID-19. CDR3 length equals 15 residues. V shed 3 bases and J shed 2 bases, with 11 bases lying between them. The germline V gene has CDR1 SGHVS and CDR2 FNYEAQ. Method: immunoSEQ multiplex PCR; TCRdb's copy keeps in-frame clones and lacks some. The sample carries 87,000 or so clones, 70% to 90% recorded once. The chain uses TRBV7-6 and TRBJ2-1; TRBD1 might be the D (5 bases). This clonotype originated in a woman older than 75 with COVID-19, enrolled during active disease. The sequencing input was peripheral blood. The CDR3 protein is CASSFTQGPYNEQFF. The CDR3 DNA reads TGTGCCAGCAGCTTCACCCAGGGCCCCTACAATGAGCAGTTCTTC.